The clone carrying this T cell receptor beta chain was picked up a small number of times. The antigen is not known. This record belongs to a study of cytotoxic CD8 clonotypes in ibrutinib-treated CLL. Using immunoSEQ multiplex PCR, the repertoire was profiled, and TCRdb retains in-frame clones only, with some absent. The sample records 45,000 to 65,000 clones, 83% being singletons. Germline lookup yields CDR1 MDHEN and CDR2 SYDVKM. CDR3 length: 14 amino acids. Trimming cost V 4 bases and J 4 bases, with 13 bases left between them. Overall study results and limits: Sample timing was unmatched between remission and later-progressing patients; lymph nodes unstudied.

V gene TRBV28 combines with J gene TRBJ2-5, with D maybe TRBD2 (5 bases). The TCR originated in a human donor with chronic lymphocytic leukemia. The sample was PBMCs, taken after 24 months of ibrutinib treatment. In DNA form, the CDR3 reads TGTGCCAGCAGTTCTCCACTAGGCGTAGAGACCCAGTACTTC. Translating gives CASSSPLGVETQYF.